Listed here is a single TCR beta chain. TRB rearrangements were amplified by touch-down multiplex PCR with mixed TRB-A/B primers. TCRdb reprocessed the multiplex PCR reads and stores each CDR3 protein as one record, lacking DNA. This table lists some 11,000 distinct CDR3 sequences. These data come from a study of T cell clusters in autoimmune cytopenias. The germline V gene encodes CDR1 KGHSH and CDR2 LQKENI. This CDR3 spans 13 amino acids. Each sample's input was around 270 ng genomic DNA, some 38,000 genome equivalents. The sample was also linked to a second study, of T cell repertoires in aging, cancer and after chemotherapy.

The sequencing input was peripheral blood. This sequence joins TRBV18 and TRBJ1-1; TCRdb designates TRBD1, a call that cannot be tested without DNA. This sequence originates from a human donor in good health. The CDR3 sequence is CASSPGRETEAFF.